The following is a T cell receptor (beta chain) sequence with its context. Its antigen is not known. This specimen belongs to a study of cytomegalovirus exposure and HLA in healthy donors. The study, taken as a whole, reports: In a later analysis, across HLA loci, associated TCR counts were highest for DRB1, lowest for HLA-C. Serostatus for CMV was the only available immune exposure information.

Primers included in the PCR were 60 Vbeta and 13 Jbeta primers. In the authors' workflow: Later reanalysis found 80 million or so unique TCR beta chains, some 10 million of them shared. Here immunoSEQ multiplex PCR was the method, and the copy in TCRdb shows in-frame clones only, minus some. D and trimming come from the DNA, and the V and J calls and clone size come from that table. This sample carries under 60,000 clones, with less than 15% going to the ten biggest clones. The CDR3 is made up of 13 amino acids. V gave up 11 bases and J gave up 4 bases, with 15 bases separating them. Germline CDR1 is SNHLY and CDR2 is FYNNEI.

The TCR sequence derives from a woman under 40 in good health and CMV-seropositive. This chain connects TRBV2 to TRBJ2-1; maybe TRBD2 (5 bases). Material for sequencing was PBMCs. The CDR3 region has the DNA TGTGCCGGGAACGAGGGCTTTTACAATGAGCAGTTCTTC. Translated, it gives CAGNEGFYNEQFF.